Sequencing of this T cell receptor beta chain was carried out in a study of blood T cells in healthy people across ages. Primed by a sample-barcoded 5' primer and a J-beta primer mix, a second PCR proceeded for roughly 6 to 12 cycles. Each CDR3 protein gets one entry after TCRdb re-called the 5' RACE reads with MiXCR. The profile shows about 1.4 million distinct CDR3 sequences, approximately 59% of them singletons. The TCR originated in a man aged 18 to 35 in good health. The sample taken for sequencing was blood.

This CDR3 reads CASSQVGGELFF. The CDR3 DNA follows: TGTGCCAGCAGCCAAGTTGGCGGGGAGCTGTTTTTT. The chain uses TRBV3-1 and TRBJ2-2; D is unresolved. The CDR3 totals 12 residues. CDR1 and CDR2 (germline): LGHDT, YNNKEL (reference sequence). V was shortened by 1 base and J by 7 bases, with 4 bases between the two germline ends. The whole variable domain, remainder taken from reference TRBV3-1 and TRBJ2-2, is DTAVSQTPKYLVTQMGNDKSIKCEQNLGHDTMYWYKQDSKKFLKIMFSYNNKELIINETVPNRFSPKSPDKAHLNLHINSLELGDSAVYFCASSQVGGELFFGEGSRLTVL.